Listed here are 11 T cell receptor beta chains from one sample, sequenced in a study of T cells in Graves' hyperthyroidism and ophthalmopathy. Using RNA transcripts as the source, TCR beta CDR3 regions were amplified. A first-round RT-PCR of the TCR CDR3 used the HTBI primer set. TCRdb reanalysed the multiplex PCR reads using MiXCR and keeps one entry per CDR3 protein. The sample records 300,000 to 350,000 distinct CDR3 sequences, about 15% being singletons. The source material was blood. These receptors were collected from a woman aged 25 to 39 with Graves' hyperthyroidism.

In this sample, this clonotype turned up a few times. V and J are TRBV7-6 and TRBJ2-2; D gene uncertain. V was trimmed by 4 bases and J by 0 bases, leaving 6 bases between them. This CDR3 contains 14 residues. CDR1 is SGHVS and CDR2 is FNYEAQ in the germline V gene. CDR3 in DNA: TGTGCCAGCAGCTCGTTAGCGAACACCGGGGAGCTGTTTTTT. This gives the protein CASSSLANTGELFF. Together with reference TRBV7-6 and TRBJ2-2, the CDR3 gives the full variable domain: GAGVSQSPRYKVTKRGQDVALRCDPISGHVSLYWYRQALGQGPEFLTYFNYEAQQDKSGLPNDRFSAERPEGSISTLTIQRTEQRDSAMYRCASSSLANTGELFFGEGSRLTVL.

There are a few counts of this clonotype. V and J are TRBV15 and TRBJ2-1; unclear D gene. CDR3 length: 15 amino acids. CDR1 and CDR2 from the germline V gene are LNHNV and YYDKDF (reference sequence). The V gene lost 1 base and the J gene lost 1 base, with 8 bases spanning the gap. The CDR3 nucleotides are TGTGCCACCAGCAGAGGTCAACAGTCCTACAATGAGCAGTTCTTC. Translated, it gives CATSRGQQSYNEQFF.

The chain carries TRBV3-1 and TRBJ1-1; the D gene is possibly TRBD1 (5 bases). Germline CDR1 LGHDT, CDR2 YNNKEL (reference sequence). The V end was cut by 3 bases, the J end by 1 base, with 9 bases between. The CDR3 is made up of 14 amino acids. The CDR3 region is CASSQQRGNTEAFF. The CDR3 DNA reads TGTGCCAGCAGCCAGCAGAGGGGGAACACTGAAGCTTTCTTT.

The chain carries TRBV30 and TRBJ2-3, with D tentatively TRBD1 (5 bases). This CDR3 is built from 15 residues. Germline CDR1 reads GTSNPN; CDR2 reads SVGIG (reference sequence). Deletions cut 0 bases from V and 4 bases from J, with 14 bases between. Here the CDR3 DNA reads TGTGCCTGGAGTGTGCCCACAGTAGGGGCAGATACGCAGTATTTT. This gives the protein CAWSVPTVGADTQYF.

There are many counts of this clonotype. The chain carries TRBV2 and TRBJ2-1, with 10 bases identical to TRBD2. With V trimmed by 11 bases and J by 5 bases, 9 bases remained unmatched. CDR1 is SNHLY and CDR2 is FYNNEI in the germline V gene. CDR3 length: 14 residues. CDR3 loop: CADASGRVNNEQFF. The CDR3 region has the DNA TGTGCCGATGCGAGCGGGAGGGTCAACAATGAGCAGTTCTTC.

Many counts were recorded for this clonotype. V and J are TRBV28 and TRBJ1-1, with a tentative D call TRBD1 (5 bases). The CDR3 has 16 amino acids. Trimming removed 8 bases at V and 2 bases at J, with 21 bases between. The germline V gene encodes CDR1 MDHEN and CDR2 SYDVKM. The CDR3 loop reads CASELPYGAGNTEAFF. The DNA of the CDR3 is TGTGCCAGCGAGCTTCCATATGGGGCGGGAAACACTGAAGCTTTCTTT.

The V and J genes are TRBV20-1 and TRBJ2-1, with TRBD2 identical over 8 bases. The J segment lost 8 bases and the V segment lost 6 bases, leaving 18 bases of the junction unmatched. Germline V gives CDR1 DFQATT, CDR2 SNEGSKA (reference sequence). This CDR3 has 16 residues. The CDR3 DNA sequence: TGCAGTGCAAAGAAAGGGACTAGGTGGCTATTTGATGAGCAGTTCTTC. Translating it yields CSAKKGTRWLFDEQFF.

The chain couples TRBV29-1 to TRBJ2-7; possibly TRBD2 for D (6 bases). Per the germline V gene, CDR1 is SQVTM and CDR2 is ANQGSEA. V was clipped by 5 bases and J by 7 bases, with 12 bases between them. The CDR3 contains 11 residues. The CDR3: CSVSGVREQYF. The CDR3 bases are TGCAGCGTTTCGGGAGTCAGGGAGCAGTACTTC.

This rearrangement joins TRBV7-2 to TRBJ2-1, with D uncertain. This CDR3 has 15 amino acids. The V end was cut by 5 bases, the J end by 4 bases, with 15 bases between. Per germline, CDR1 SGHTA and CDR2 FQGNSA. The CDR3 loop reads CASSPREWGYNEQFF. The CDR3 coding sequence is TGTGCCAGCAGCCCCCGAGAGTGGGGATACAATGAGCAGTTCTTC. Full variable domain (outside the CDR3, taken from reference TRBV7-2 and TRBJ2-1): GAGVSQSPSNKVTEKGKDVELRCDPISGHTALYWYRQSLGQGLEFLIYFQGNSAPDKSGLPSDRFSAERTGGSVSTLTIQRTQQEDSAVYLCASSPREWGYNEQFFGPGTRLTVL.

This rearrangement joins TRBV2 to TRBJ2-7; D is perhaps TRBD1 or TRBD2 (5 bases each). V shed 7 bases and J shed 4 bases, with 23 bases lying between them. This CDR3 region has 16 residues. Germline CDR1 reads SNHLY; CDR2 reads FYNNEI. The CDR3 loop is CASINSASGTHYEQYF. The CDR3 DNA sequence: TGTGCCAGCATCAATAGTGCGTCCGGGACGCATTACGAGCAGTACTTC.

This chain uses TRBV10-1 with TRBJ2-3, with TRBD2 matching over 12 bases. V was pared by 7 bases and J by 2 bases, with 7 bases of the junction left unmatched. The germline V gene encodes CDR1 WNHNN and CDR2 SYGVQD (reference sequence). The CDR3 consists of 16 residues. The CDR3 here is CASKASGRANTDTQYF. CDR3 nucleotides: TGCGCCAGCAAAGCTAGCGGGAGGGCCAACACAGATACGCAGTATTTT.